This is a list of T cell receptor beta chains from one sample in a study of T cell responses to AZD1222 COVID-19 vaccine. Profiling relied on immunoSEQ multiplex PCR, and the TCRdb table lists in-frame clones only, not all of them. Of around 130,000 clones in the sample, 88% were seen once. Specimen: peripheral blood, collected 28 days after the second AZD1222 dose. All receptors derive from an adult who received the AZD1222 COVID-19 vaccine. Both conserved end residues are part of each CDR3. Fields, in order: D gene, V gene, J gene, clone size, CDR3 DNA, CDR3 protein. The D gene is left open where the match is weak. Size tells how often a clone was seen (once, few, many) or the class of an expanded clone, and some rows leave it out.

d_call: .; v_call: TRBV3-1/TRBV3-2; j_call: TRBJ1-2; clone_size: .; cdr3_nt: TGTGCCAGCAGCCCCATTTTAGGGATCTATGGCTACACCTTC; cdr3_aa: CASSPILGIYGYTF
d_call: .; v_call: TRBV19; j_call: TRBJ1-2; clone_size: .; cdr3_nt: TGTGCCAGTAGTATCTTGGCAAGACAAGACTATGGCTACACCTTC; cdr3_aa: CASSILARQDYGYTF
d_call: TRBD1; v_call: TRBV28; j_call: TRBJ1-6; clone_size: .; cdr3_nt: TGTGCCAGCACCCCGGGACAGGAAACTTCACCCCTCCACTTT; cdr3_aa: CASTPGQETSPLHF
d_call: TRBD1; v_call: TRBV19; j_call: TRBJ1-5; clone_size: .; cdr3_nt: TGTGCCAGTAGCCCCCGACAGGGCTATCAGCCCCAGCATTTT; cdr3_aa: CASSPRQGYQPQHF
d_call: .; v_call: TRBV5-5; j_call: TRBJ1-1; clone_size: .; cdr3_nt: TGTGCCAGCAGCTTACCCGGGAGGAACACTGAAGCTTTCTTT; cdr3_aa: CASSLPGRNTEAFF
d_call: TRBD2; v_call: TRBV10-3; j_call: TRBJ2-3; clone_size: .; cdr3_nt: TGTGCCATCAGTGACGGCGGGAGTTTGACAGATACGCAGTATTTT; cdr3_aa: CAISDGGSLTDTQYF
d_call: .; v_call: TRBV30; j_call: TRBJ1-6; clone_size: .; cdr3_nt: TGTGCCCACCGGGCAGGGGACCCCTATATCGGTAATTCACCCCTCCACTTT; cdr3_aa: CAHRAGDPYIGNSPLHF
d_call: .; v_call: TRBV19; j_call: TRBJ1-2; clone_size: .; cdr3_nt: TGTGCCAGTAGAGAAGGGCGCGGGTCACTAAATGGCTACACCTTC; cdr3_aa: CASREGRGSLNGYTF
d_call: TRBD1; v_call: TRBV6-5; j_call: TRBJ1-1; clone_size: .; cdr3_nt: TGTGCCAGCAGTTACTCTCGGACAGGGGGAACTGAAGCTTTCTTT; cdr3_aa: CASSYSRTGGTEAFF
d_call: .; v_call: TRBV30; j_call: TRBJ2-5; clone_size: .; cdr3_nt: TGTGCCTGGAGTCAAGGGAGACTGGCCCAAGAGACCCAGTACTTC; cdr3_aa: CAWSQGRLAQETQYF
d_call: .; v_call: TRBV7-3; j_call: TRBJ1-1; clone_size: once; cdr3_nt: TGTGCCACGCAACTGGGCCCAGGGAAGGCTTTCTTT; cdr3_aa: CATQLGPGKAFF
d_call: .; v_call: TRBV30; j_call: TRBJ1-6; clone_size: .; cdr3_nt: TGTGCCTGGAATCCCGACGGGGGCCATTCACCCCTCCACTTT; cdr3_aa: CAWNPDGGHSPLHF
d_call: TRBD1; v_call: TRBV7-2; j_call: TRBJ1-2; clone_size: .; cdr3_nt: TGTGCCAGCAGCTTGGGGCGGGACAGGGTCGTGTTTGGCTACACCTTC; cdr3_aa: CASSLGRDRVVFGYTF
d_call: .; v_call: TRBV7-9; j_call: TRBJ2-7; clone_size: .; cdr3_nt: TGTGCCAGCGACGCAGGGTCCTACGAGCAGTACTTC; cdr3_aa: CASDAGSYEQYF
d_call: .; v_call: TRBV19; j_call: TRBJ2-1; clone_size: few; cdr3_nt: TGTGCCAGCCATAGGTCGGGTCGCCACAATGAGCAGTTCTTC; cdr3_aa: CASHRSGRHNEQFF
d_call: .; v_call: TRBV7-9; j_call: TRBJ2-5; clone_size: .; cdr3_nt: TGTGCCAGCAGCTTATCCTCCCGGGGGCCGGAGACCCAGTACTTC; cdr3_aa: CASSLSSRGPETQYF
d_call: .; v_call: TRBV2; j_call: TRBJ2-4; clone_size: once; cdr3_nt: TGTGCCAGCGGCGTGGACCGAAGGTTGACAGCCAAAAACATTCAGTACTTC; cdr3_aa: CASGVDRRLTAKNIQYF
d_call: .; v_call: TRBV4-1; j_call: TRBJ2-1; clone_size: once; cdr3_nt: TGCGCCAGCAGCCAAGGATTTTCGGGAGCGTACAATGAGCAGTTCTTC; cdr3_aa: CASSQGFSGAYNEQFF